This T cell receptor beta chain derives from a study of cytomegalovirus exposure and HLA in healthy donors (dated by TCRdb to the late 2010s). Turning to the overall study: An earlier analysis of several hundred of the donors reported approximately 300 Gb of sequence data and more than 90 million unique TCR beta sequences from about 200 million T cells. To decide whether each TCR beta V gene segment behaved as functional or pseudogenic, an earlier analysis of approximately 590 of the donors relied on high-throughput TCR beta sequencing. Typing coverage differed by locus: A, B, C, DRB1 and DQB1 were typed in roughly 629-640 donors, DQA1 in 522, DPA1 in around 600, and DPB1 in around 440. Donor age, sex, ethnicity and CMV serostatus were collected together with the repertoire data. An early release covering roughly 600 HLA-typed donors comprised roughly 300 gigabases of sequencing data and 85 million to 100 million unique TCR sequences. A later analysis re-examined previously published TCR beta repertoires from about 700 donors and added high-resolution HLA genotyping to investigate patterns of TCR occurrence. The study aimed to test whether signatures of past pathogen exposure could be identified by cataloging public T cell receptors. High-throughput TCR immunosequencing, statistical association of individual TCRs with disease status, and machine learning were combined to predict cytomegalovirus infection status. Among 398 genotyped donors of the cohort, an average of 235,054 unique TCR beta nucleotide sequences were sequenced per donor, about a sixth of them non-productive. The later analysis used no new phenotypic data to find candidate immune exposures, relying instead on TCR beta sequences and their occurrence across donors. Both class I and class II loci were covered by HLA typing, at four-digit resolution. All discovery cohort repertoires had been generated using a single sequencing platform. The study profiled the T cell repertoires of 666 subjects by immunosequencing and related them to cytomegalovirus serostatus. A later genetic analysis took genome-wide SNP genotypes for about 60% of the roughly 670 donors and used that subset as a discovery cohort. Because of strong linkage in the cohort, roughly five DR-DQ haplotypes were treated as single units for association and clustering. In addition to the first cohort of around 670 subjects, a separate validation cohort of 100 to 150 different subjects was used. Of the 398 genotyped donors, over 70% fell in the genetic ancestry cluster associated with self-reported Caucasian donors.

The germline V gene (reference sequence) sets CDR1 to MNHEY and CDR2 to SMNVEV. The CDR3 numbers 17 residues from cysteine through phenylalanine. Just CDR3 DNA is preserved here, 51 bases in frame from base 1. After removal of 5 bases from V and 2 bases from J, the junction retains 13 bases not matched to a gene. Turning to this clone: This clone's antigen is unknown. No quality values exist for individual bases; no much larger clone is one base distant.

The method behind the library was the immunoSEQ multiplex PCR assay. The multiplex PCR relied on a mix of 60 forward primers for TCR Vbeta segments and 13 reverse primers for TCR Jbeta segments. A multiplex PCR assay on genomic DNA amplified the CDR3 region of rearranged TCR beta genes. Amplified TCR beta libraries were sequenced as 87-base-pair reads on the Illumina HiSeq System. The authors processed their data as follows. In a later analysis, tens of millions of unique TCR beta chains were counted across the roughly 700 repertoires, and roughly 10 million of these chains were shared by at least two donors. Raw reads were error-corrected and collapsed into unique sequences by a nearest-neighbor algorithm in which closely related sequences were merged to remove PCR and sequencing errors. Alignment of CDR3 sequences to IMGT reference sequences was used to assign V, D and J gene segments. For a sequence to be retained, at least a six-nucleotide match to both a V gene segment and a J gene segment was required. Rearrangements were called productive when the CDR3 lacked stop codons and stayed in frame with V and J; all others were non-productive. Following IMGT convention, CDR3 was defined as the stretch from the second conserved V-encoded cysteine to the conserved J-encoded phenylalanine. The earlier analysis of a few hundred of the donors excluded any sequence lacking an unambiguous match to a single V gene segment. In an earlier analysis of 587 of the donors, V segments were called functional above 56.7% productive rearrangements and were called segregating when the between-donor standard deviation exceeded 5%. To diagnose cytomegalovirus status from the catalog of TCR beta chain sequences, a statistical classification framework was built. V and J gene assignment, in a later analysis, came from comparing TCR nucleotide sequences with IMGT/GENE-DB human TR gene sequences. Using the TCRdist pipeline, a later analysis assigned CDR3 sequences along with most-parsimonious VDJ recombination scenarios. In a later analysis, every TCR beta chain was defined by the combination of its CDR3 amino acid sequence and its V-gene family, and reads without a unique V-gene family were dropped. As a way to deal with suspected cross-contamination and a sequencing artifact, a later analysis dropped approximately 590 nucleotide sequences that were highly shared and had low generation probability. In a later analysis, a clonal expansion index for each public chain was calculated from normalized within-repertoire ranks of inferred template counts. In a later analysis, generation probabilities were computed with a VDJ recombination model fitted to out-of-frame rearrangements, and the resulting probabilities were checked against IGoR. A later analysis scored TCR-TCR, TCR-HLA and TCR-CMV co-occurrence with hypergeometric tests, applying a repertoire-size bias correction to TCR pairs. A later analysis estimated false discovery rates by permuting HLA or CMV assignments 20 times. In a later analysis, co-occurring TCRs were grouped with DBSCAN, and TCRdist sequence similarity was added when clustering was performed within HLA-allele-positive subsets. Co-occurrence clustering excluded repertoires with fewer than 30,000 or more than 120,000 public chains, plus five with anomalous nucleotide sharing. TCRdb limited this immuneACCESS table to in-frame rearrangements with V and J called. A share of clones is missing; checked studies link under half to unresolved V genes, and the rest is unexplained. V and J calls plus clone size are reproduced from that table; the DNA served to infer D and trimming. The sample table holds some 150,000 clones, of which over 75% were seen once. The ten largest clonotypes hold 2.5% to 3.5% of the sample.

The paper's findings and limits, for the study overall: The presence/absence analyses assumed that sequencing depth was roughly uniform across donors, and that assumption may not be true. In vitro tests confirmed that three of the cytomegalovirus-associated TCR beta chains recognize cytomegalovirus antigens. When HLA alleles, especially DR and DQ, strongly co-occurred, TCR associations were difficult to assign to individual alleles. The sequencing pipeline was judged likely to have produced a cluster of highly shared sequence variants as a technical artifact. The earlier analysis of about 600 of the donors excluded approximately 17 rarely observed V segments, including chromosome 9 orphons, because counts were too low. Linkage disequilibrium might explain the correlated functional status among segregating V segments, but an unknown experimental factor could not be ruled out. In an earlier analysis of 587 of the donors, most TCR beta V segments were observed in productive rearrangements about 90% or about 30% of the time, broadly matching IMGT annotations. A later analysis found that TCR association rates varied across HLA loci, with DRB1 alleles showing the most associated TCRs and HLA-C alleles the fewest. A later genetic analysis reported fewer N-insertions in productive TCRs among donors in an Asian-associated ancestry cluster than the roughly 700-donor mean. In both the original and validation cohorts, the classifier was reported to diagnose cytomegalovirus status with high specificity and sensitivity. In a later genetic analysis, a missense DCLRE1C variant was associated with V-gene and J-gene trimming of TCR beta chains, and the association was replicated in an independent cohort. Several of the top co-occurrence clusters appeared to be linked to parvovirus B19, influenza, CMV and Epstein-Barr virus, according to a later analysis. While some public TCRs were present in many individuals, most TCR sequences turned up only very rarely across donors. A further reported finding was that TCR beta sequences accurately predicted the HLA-A and HLA-B alleles for most subjects in the first cohort. A later analysis found that most CMV-associated TCR beta chains appeared HLA-restricted, with HLA associations seemingly driven largely by CMV exposure. A later analysis found that HLA-associated TCR beta chains were more clonally expanded and had lower generation probabilities than equally common non-associated chains. It was suggested by the authors that the approach could potentially be generalized to other disease states and immunological phenotypes. The 87-base-pair reads could not distinguish some IMGT-functional V segments, including TRBV6-2 and TRBV6-3, so those segments were excluded. In a later analysis, 16,951 TCR beta sequences were associated with specific HLA alleles at a false discovery rate of 0.05. Only TCR beta chains were sequenced in this cohort, and the absence of alpha or paired-chain data limited detectable features. CMV serostatus was the only immune exposure information available for the cohort. The study listed 164 TCR beta chains as associated with cytomegalovirus. HLA typing was unavailable for some donors at each locus, so association tests used only the typed subset.

In total, 600 or so healthy bone marrow donors made up the cohort. At the time of sampling, all cohort members were nominally healthy, though unrecorded immune exposures were likely present. The donor tested CMV seronegative and was one of the 352 seronegative cohort members. Every donor gave a peripheral blood sample, and the peripheral blood mononuclear cells from that sample were used for TCR beta sequencing. The Qiagen DNeasy Blood Extraction Kit was used to extract genomic DNA from the blood cell samples. The chain employs TRBV27 and TRBJ2-3, with 7 bases matching TRBD2. The sample was PBMCs. The TCR sequence derives from a woman aged 25 to 45 in good health and CMV-seronegative. The CDR3 reads CASSHPPTSRATDTQYF. The DNA reads TGTGCCAGCAGTCACCCCCCGACTAGCCGGGCCACAGATACGCAGTATTTT.